The clone carrying this T cell receptor beta chain showed up many times. This sample stems from a study of identical twins. Using its own MiXCR run on the 5' RACE reads, TCRdb lists one record per CDR3 protein. The sample yields around 160,000 distinct CDR3 sequences, 3.5% seen once. Germline assignment: CDR1 SGHRS and CDR2 YFSETQ. The V and J ends lost 0 bases and 0 bases respectively, with 9 bases between them. The CDR3 loop spans 16 amino acids. Sequenced sample: memory T cells sorted from blood. This TCR was sampled from a man aged 18 to 29 in good health. J is TRBJ1-4 and V is TRBV5-1; D unclear. CDR3 DNA sequence: TGCGCCAGCAGCTTGGGGGGATTTGCAACTAATGAAAAACTGTTTTTT. Its translation is CASSLGGFATNEKLFF. Based on the CDR3 plus reference TRBV5-1 and TRBJ1-4, the full variable domain is KAGVTQTPRYLIKTRGQQVTLSCSPISGHRSVSWYQQTPGQGLQFLFEYFSETQRNKGNFPGRFSGRQFSNSRSEMNVSTLELGDSALYLCASSLGGFATNEKLFFGSGTQLSVL.